One sample yielded the 32 T cell receptor beta chains listed below, sequenced in a study of blood T cell repertoires in COVID-19. TCRdb's table, derived via immunoSEQ multiplex PCR, lists solely in-frame clones and lacks some. The sample carries approximately 120,000 clones, roughly 85% recorded once. The specimen was peripheral blood. These receptors all come from a human donor in a cohort sampled during active COVID-19.

The count of this clone is one. The rearrangement joins TRBV20-1 to TRBJ1-4; weak D call: TRBD1 (6 bases). V was clipped by 3 bases and J by 4 bases, with 12 bases between them. Germline CDR1 is DFQATT and CDR2 is SNEGSKA (reference sequence). The CDR3 covers 14 residues. CDR3 region: CSASLRGGNEKLFF. The CDR3 nucleotides are TGCAGTGCTAGTTTGAGAGGGGGTAATGAAAAACTGTTTTTT.

The J gene is TRBJ2-4, the V gene TRBV7-9; a weak D match, TRBD2 (5 bases). The CDR3 is made up of 13 amino acids. Germline CDR1 SEHNR, CDR2 FQNEAQ (reference sequence). The V gene lost 0 bases and the J gene lost 7 bases, with 7 bases spanning the gap. The CDR3 spells CASSLAGSNIQYF. The CDR3 coding sequence is TGTGCCAGCAGCTTAGCAGGGAGTAACATTCAGTACTTC. Full variable domain (remainder filled in from reference TRBV7-9 and TRBJ2-4): DTGVSQNPRHKITKRGQNVTFRCDPISEHNRLYWYRQTLGQGPEFLTYFQNEAQLEKSRLLSDRFSAERPKGSFSTLEIQRTEQGDSAMYLCASSLAGSNIQYFGAGTRLSVL.

The J gene is TRBJ2-5, the V gene TRBV2, with a possible D match to TRBD2 (5 bases). The V end lost 3 bases, the J end lost 4 bases, and 15 bases lay between the germline ends. This CDR3 region has 15 residues. Germline V gives CDR1 SNHLY, CDR2 FYNNEI. CDR3 DNA sequence: TGTGCCAGCAGTGATTCCTACGGGAAGGGAGAGACCCAGTACTTC. As protein: CASSDSYGKGETQYF.

The chain carries TRBV4-1 and TRBJ1-1, with TRBD1 matching 8 bases. Germline lookup yields CDR1 MGHRA and CDR2 YSYEKL. Trimming cost V 0 bases and J 7 bases; bases outside gene matches: 10. The length of the CDR3 is 16 residues. CDR3 in DNA: TGCGCCAGCAGCCAAGAGTGGGAGACAGGGGCGGGTGAAGCTTTCTTT. It encodes CASSQEWETGAGEAFF.

The rearrangement joins TRBV9 to TRBJ2-1; TRBD2 matches at 9 bases. There are 18 residues in the CDR3. V shed 0 bases and J 7 bases; nucleotides not matched to a gene: 14. Germline lookup yields CDR1 SGDLS and CDR2 YYNGEE. The CDR3 bases are TGTGCCAGCAGCGTAGGGATCGGGGCCAGCGGGAGGTCGAATGAGCAGTTCTTC. Translation gives CASSVGIGASGRSNEQFF.

The V call is TRBV15, the J call TRBJ2-5; D gene unclear. The CDR3 is 12 amino acids. CDR1 is LNHNV, CDR2 YYDKDF, per germline (reference sequence). V gave up 0 bases and J gave up 5 bases, with 4 bases separating them. In nucleotides, the CDR3 is TGTGCCACCAGCAGAGATGAGGAGACCCAGTACTTC. It translates to CATSRDEETQYF.

This chain joins TRBV12-2 and TRBJ2-3; the table's D gene call, TRBD2, was not cross checked with the DNA. TRBV12-2 is a pseudogene locus. CDR3 length equals 24 residues. CDR3 coding DNA: TGTGCAAGTCGTCTTAGGTTGGTTAGCGGGGGGGCCCACGTAGCAATGTGTGGCACAGATACGCAGTATTTT. Translated, it gives CASRLRLVSGGAHVAMCGTDTQYF.

The chain recombines TRBV10-2 with TRBJ2-2, with D perhaps TRBD2 (6 bases). Trimming left V 6 bases short and J 7 bases short, with 15 bases between. The germline gives CDR1 WSHSY, CDR2 SAAADI. The CDR3 is 14 amino acids. The CDR3 DNA reads as TGCGCCAGCAGCCTGGGGGGAGAGGTCGGGGAGCTGTTTTTT. Its translation: CASSLGGEVGELFF.

V is TRBV27 and J is TRBJ2-7; D not certain. The CDR3 has 13 residues. V was pared by 0 bases and J by 3 bases, with 6 bases between. The V gene's germline CDR1 is MNHEY and CDR2 SMNVEV (reference sequence). Here the CDR3 DNA reads TGTGCCAGCAGTTTATCGGGCAGCTACGAGCAGTACGTC. Its translation is CASSLSGSYEQYV.

The J gene is TRBJ2-3, the V gene TRBV5-1; 8 bases are a match to TRBD1. The CDR3 is made up of 15 amino acids. Germline trimming cut 4 bases from V and 1 base from J; bases unmatched to any gene: 5. Germline V gene lookup returns CDR1 SGHRS and CDR2 YFSETQ. The CDR3 region has the DNA TGCGCCAGCAGCGTGAGACAGGGGCGCACAGATACGCAGTATTTT. It yields the protein CASSVRQGRTDTQYF.

V usage is TRBV18 and J usage is TRBJ1-1; D unclear. The CDR3 consists of 16 residues. Germline assignment: CDR1 KGHSH and CDR2 LQKENI. The V end lost 0 bases, the J end lost 6 bases, and 17 bases lay between the germline ends. The CDR3 here is CASSPPSAIGRSEAFF. The CDR3 DNA is TGTGCCAGCTCACCACCAAGCGCGATCGGGAGGTCTGAAGCTTTCTTT. The whole variable domain, remainder taken from reference TRBV18 and TRBJ1-1, is NAGVMQNPRHLVRRRGQEARLRCSPMKGHSHVYWYRQLPEEGLKFMVYLQKENIIDESGMPKERFSAEFPKEGPSILRIQQVVRGDSAAYFCASSPPSAIGRSEAFFGQGTRLTVV.

In nucleotides, the CDR3 is TGTGCCAGCAGCACACTGACTAGCGGTAACCAAGAGACCCAGTACTTC. As protein: CASSTLTSGNQETQYF. This chain uses TRBV7-8 with TRBJ2-5, with 9 positions matching TRBD2. The CDR3 sequence is 16 residues long. Germline-derived CDR1 and CDR2 are SGHVS and FQNEAQ. V lost 5 bases, J lost 0 bases, and 7 bases stayed unmatched.

This clone turned up a few times. The chain employs TRBV11-2 and TRBJ2-5; D is ambiguous. Trimming left V 4 bases short and J 7 bases short, with 7 bases between. There are 11 residues in the CDR3. Germline V CDR1 and CDR2: SGHAT, FQNNGV. The CDR3, as DNA: TGTGCCAGCAGCTCCCCAGGGACCCAGTACTTC. Translated: CASSSPGTQYF.

This clone was detected a few times. A read error is possible here, since a much larger clone lies one base away. The CDR3 spells CASSQRQNTEAFF. The CDR3 DNA is TGTGCCAGCAGCCAACGACAGAACACTGAAGCTTTCTTT. The chain joins TRBV3-1 (or the pseudogene TRBV3-2) to TRBJ1-1; no reliable D call. Germline V CDR1 and CDR2: LGHDT, YNNKEL (reference sequence). The CDR3 sequence is 13 residues long. V was trimmed by 2 bases and J by 1 base, leaving 5 bases between them.

By share, this clone counts as medium-sized. The J gene is TRBJ1-2, the V gene TRBV6-5; D not certain. Trimming shortened V by 7 bases and J by 6 bases, and 18 bases separated the two germline ends. CDR1 and CDR2 (germline): MNHEY, SVGAGI. CDR3 length: 14 residues. The CDR3: CASTDGSSADGYTF. The CDR3 nucleotides are TGTGCCAGCACCGACGGATCCTCTGCGGATGGCTACACCTTC.

The chain carries TRBV5-1 and TRBJ2-1, with 8 bases lining up with TRBD1. The CDR3 is made up of 15 amino acids. CDR1 SGHRS and CDR2 YFSETQ come from the germline V gene. V shed 4 bases, J shed 3 bases, and the junction held 6 bases outside the gene matches. The CDR3 region is CASSPSGTGYNEQFF. The CDR3 region has the DNA TGCGCCAGCAGCCCATCCGGGACAGGCTACAATGAGCAGTTCTTC.

The chain joins TRBV28 to TRBJ2-7; maybe TRBD2 (6 bases). The CDR3 length is 16 residues. Trimming pared 6 bases from V and 8 bases from J, leaving 26 bases between. Germline values: CDR1 MDHEN, CDR2 SYDVKM. The CDR3 DNA reads as TGTGCCAGCAGCCCCGTCGGCGGGGTTCGGCAGCCCAAGCAGTACGTC. Residues: CASSPVGGVRQPKQYV.

This clone was detected only once. The rearrangement links TRBV15 to TRBJ2-2; 7 positions agree with TRBD2. Unmatched junction bases numbered 6, after V lost 7 bases and J lost 4 bases. The CDR3 extends over 14 amino acids. CDR1 and CDR2 (germline): LNHNV, YYDKDF (reference sequence). The CDR3 DNA follows: TGTGCCACCACGCGGGAGCGGAGCACCGGGGAGCTGTTTTTT. Protein sequence: CATTRERSTGELFF.

The rearrangement joins TRBV3-1 (or the pseudogene TRBV3-2) to TRBJ2-2, with D possibly being TRBD2 (5 bases). V was trimmed by 1 base and J by 0 bases, leaving 15 bases between them. There are 18 residues in the CDR3. The V gene's germline CDR1 is LGHDT and CDR2 YNNKEL (reference sequence). The CDR3 DNA is TGTGCCAGCAGCCAAGTCCCGGCGGGCGCCTCGAACACCGGGGAGCTGTTTTTT. This codes for CASSQVPAGASNTGELFF.

The chain carries TRBV6-5 and TRBJ2-7; weak D call: TRBD1 (5 bases). Trimming left V 8 bases short and J 0 bases short, with 14 bases between. Germline V gene data show CDR1 as MNHEY and CDR2 as SVGAGI. This CDR3 is 14 amino acids long. The CDR3 reads CASRKGSSSYEQYF. The CDR3 region has the DNA TGTGCCAGCCGGAAGGGGTCGTCCTCCTACGAGCAGTACTTC.

This clone is a singleton in its sample. This chain joins TRBV5-6 and TRBJ2-5; D may be TRBD2 (6 bases). The V and J ends lost 2 bases and 7 bases respectively, with 12 bases between them. The length of the CDR3 is 13 residues. Looked up from germline, CDR1 is SGHDT and CDR2 is YYEEEE. CDR3 sequence: CASSLAYGGTQYF. In nucleotides, the CDR3 is TGTGCCAGCAGCTTAGCTTACGGGGGGACCCAGTACTTC.

The chain couples TRBV19 to TRBJ1-6; no reliable D call. Trimming left V 3 bases short and J 5 bases short, with 8 bases between. Germline V gene lookup returns CDR1 LNHDA and CDR2 SQIVND (reference sequence). CDR3 length: 14 residues. CDR3 sequence reads: CASSMRQDNSPLHF. Here the CDR3 DNA reads TGTGCCAGTAGTATGCGTCAGGATAATTCACCCCTCCACTTT.

CDR3 amino acids: CASSRGFKTGELFF. Here the CDR3 DNA reads TGTGCCAGCAGCCGGGGATTTAAAACCGGGGAGCTGTTTTTT. The chain has TRBV7-9 and TRBJ2-2; D possibly corresponds to TRBD2 (5 bases). Germline CDR1 is SEHNR and CDR2 is FQNEAQ (reference sequence). CDR3 length equals 14 residues. V lost 5 bases and J lost 5, with 12 bases in between. The full variable domain, completed using reference TRBV7-9 and TRBJ2-2, is DTGVSQNPRHKITKRGQNVTFRCDPISEHNRLYWYRQTLGQGPEFLTYFQNEAQLEKSRLLSDRFSAERPKGSFSTLEIQRTEQGDSAMYLCASSRGFKTGELFFGEGSRLTVL.

The V and J genes are TRBV5-4 and TRBJ2-3; 12 nucleotides agree with TRBD2. CDR1 and CDR2 (germline): SGHNT, YYREEE (reference sequence). Trimming at V came to 0 bases and at J to 3 bases, leaving 2 bases not matched to a gene. CDR3 size: 16 residues. The CDR3 sequence is CASSLAGTSGTDTQYF. The DNA for the CDR3 is TGTGCCAGCAGCTTGGCCGGGACTAGCGGGACAGATACGCAGTATTTT.

The chain employs TRBV7-2 and TRBJ1-1, with D possibly TRBD1 on 6 matching bases. The CDR3 is 15 amino acids. V was pared by 5 bases and J by 5 bases, with 18 bases between. CDR1 and CDR2 from the germline V gene are SGHTA and FQGNSA. In DNA form, the CDR3 reads TGTGCCAGCAGCAATAGGGGTTGGGGGCAGACTGAAGCTTTCTTT. It translates to CASSNRGWGQTEAFF.

This clone was found a few times. The chain has TRBV9 and TRBJ1-2; D might be TRBD1 (6 bases). The V and J ends lost 0 bases and 11 bases respectively, with 20 bases between them. The CDR3 contains 15 residues. Germline V CDR1 and CDR2: SGDLS, YYNGEE. CDR3 amino acids: CASSVGTSGGRRYTF. For the CDR3, the DNA is TGTGCCAGCAGCGTAGGTACCTCGGGGGGGCGTAGATACACCTTC.

This rearrangement joins TRBV7-2 to TRBJ2-5; a possible D gene is TRBD1 (5 bases). The CDR3 consists of 13 residues. V dropped 7 bases and J dropped 1 base, with 10 bases sitting between them. Germline values: CDR1 SGHTA, CDR2 FQGNSA. CDR3: CASNDRFQETQYF. As DNA, the CDR3 is TGTGCCAGCAACGACAGATTCCAAGAGACCCAGTACTTC.

DNA for the CDR3: TGTGCCAGCGACCCTCGGCGGGAGCTCTACGAGCAGTACGTC. This gives the protein CASDPRRELYEQYV. This chain links TRBV3-1 (or the pseudogene TRBV3-2) with TRBJ2-7, with TRBD2 matching 7 bases. CDR1 and CDR2 (germline): LGHDT, YNNKEL (reference sequence). J gave up 3 bases and V 8 bases, and 10 bases lay outside the gene matches. This CDR3 has 14 amino acids.

This chain links TRBV5-6 with TRBJ2-7, with 7 positions matching TRBD2. V trimming: 5 bases; J trimming: 4 bases; junction bases outside the gene matches: 12. Germline V gene data show CDR1 as SGHDT and CDR2 as YYEEEE. This CDR3 contains 15 residues. The CDR3 spells CASRTQGRDLYEQYV. The DNA of the CDR3 is TGTGCCAGCAGGACCCAAGGGAGGGACCTGTACGAGCAGTACGTC.

This clone was counted between two and nine times. The V and J genes are TRBV6-2 or TRBV6-3 and TRBJ1-5, with 8 nucleotides matching TRBD1. Per germline, CDR1 MNHEY and CDR2 SVGEGT. The V segment lost 1 base and the J segment 5 bases; nucleotides outside the gene matches: 7. The CDR3 consists of 16 residues. CDR3 sequence: CASSYYPTGVDQPQHF. CDR3 DNA: TGTGCCAGCAGTTACTACCCGACAGGGGTGGATCAGCCCCAGCATTTT.

This clone was seen just once. The chain carries TRBV19 and TRBJ1-1, with D possibly TRBD1 on 5 matching bases. V was shortened by 8 bases and J by 1 base, with 17 bases between the two germline ends. This CDR3 contains 15 residues. Germline-derived CDR1 and CDR2 are LNHDA and SQIVND (reference sequence). CDR3 nucleotides: TGTGCCAGTTCATGGCCAGGGCTCCGGAACACTGAAGCTTTCTTT. Translated, it gives CASSWPGLRNTEAFF.

The rearrangement uses TRBV10-3 and TRBJ2-7; 8 bases fit TRBD2. J gave up 9 bases and V 2 bases, and 12 bases lay outside the gene matches. Per the germline V gene, CDR1 is ENHRY and CDR2 is SYGVKD. The CDR3 has 15 amino acids. The DNA for the CDR3 is TGTGCCATCAGTGAGAGGCTAGCGGGCTCCGGCGGGCAGTACTTC. Its protein product is CAISERLAGSGGQYF.